This TCR beta chain was identified in a study of blood T cell repertoires in COVID-19. Study-wide background: Samples came from the United States, Italy and Spain, spanning acute and convalescent COVID-19. PBMCs, B-cell-depleted T cells, or T cells provided the cDNA or gDNA that made up the material.

Authors' methods: Counts of nucleated cells, estimated from reference gene primer amplification, were obtained. Sequencing was performed with immunoSEQ multiplex PCR; in TCRdb, only in-frame clones are kept and a portion is missing. Clonal size and the V and J genes are those of that table, whereas D and trimming came from the DNA. This sample carries about 240,000 clones, around 87% of them seen once, and the ten largest clones take approximately 7%. This TCR derives from a woman in her 70s with active or convalescent COVID-19. Sequenced: peripheral blood.

The CDR3 is CASSRDLNTEAFF. The CDR3 DNA reads as TGTGCCAGCTCACGCGACTTGAACACTGAAGCTTTCTTT. The V call is TRBV18, the J call TRBJ1-1; D gene uncertain. Germline loops: CDR1 KGHSH, CDR2 LQKENI. This CDR3 region has 13 residues. V lost 4 bases and J lost 0, with 6 bases in between. Looking up the rest from reference TRBV18 and TRBJ1-1 gives the full variable domain: NAGVMQNPRHLVRRRGQEARLRCSPMKGHSHVYWYRQLPEEGLKFMVYLQKENIIDESGMPKERFSAEFPKEGPSILRIQQVVRGDSAAYFCASSRDLNTEAFFGQGTRLTVV.